Listed here are 4 T cell receptor beta chains from one sample, sequenced in a study of T cells in Graves' hyperthyroidism and ophthalmopathy. TCR beta CDR3 region amplification was performed from RNA transcripts. In the first-round RT-PCR of the TCR CDR3, the HTBI primer set was used. TCRdb recomputed calls from the multiplex PCR reads with MiXCR, one row per CDR3 protein. The sample records about 640,000 distinct CDR3 sequences, about 45% being singletons. The material sequenced was peripheral blood or thyroid tissue (not recorded which). The receptors shown here come from an adult man with Graves' disease, either hyperthyroidism or ophthalmopathy (not recorded which).

A remark on this clonotype: This may come from a read error, since a much larger clone is one base off. This sequence joins TRBV7-9 and TRBJ1-5, with unresolved D. Germline values: CDR1 SEHNR, CDR2 FQNEAQ (reference sequence). This CDR3 contains 13 residues. V was trimmed by 5 bases and J by 4 bases, leaving 9 bases between them. The CDR3 region has the DNA TGTGCCAGCAGCCCCTCGGAGAATCAGCCCCAGCATTTT. Protein sequence: CASSPSENQPQHF.

This rearrangement joins TRBV25-1 to TRBJ1-6; 7 nucleotides match TRBD1. The CDR3 is made up of 14 amino acids. From germline, CDR1 is MGHDK and CDR2 SYGVNS. Losses at the gene ends were 8 bases for V and 9 bases for J; bases not matched to a gene: 10. This chain's CDR3 is CASVQQGPGSPLHF. In DNA, the CDR3 is TGTGCCAGCGTACAACAGGGGCCGGGTTCACCCCTCCACTTT.

This clonotype was seen more than once but under ten times. The genes are TRBV7-3 and TRBJ2-5; 8 nucleotides match TRBD2. The CDR3 has 14 amino acids. J gave up 8 bases and V 5 bases, and 10 bases lay outside the gene matches. Germline V CDR1 and CDR2: SGHTA, FQGTGA. The CDR3 reads CASSPGGGTGTQYF. CDR3 sequence (DNA): TGTGCCAGCAGCCCCGGCGGGGGGACGGGAACCCAGTACTTC. The entire variable domain, with the rest obtained from reference TRBV7-3 and TRBJ2-5, is as follows: GAGVSQTPSNKVTEKGKYVELRCDPISGHTALYWYRQSLGQGPEFLIYFQGTGAADDSGLPNDRFFAVRPEGSVSTLKIQRTERGDSAVYLCASSPGGGTGTQYFGPGTRLLVL.

This clonotype was seen ten or more times. This chain connects TRBV2 to TRBJ1-6, with unresolved D. Germline loops: CDR1 SNHLY, CDR2 FYNNEI. V was clipped by 6 bases and J by 2 bases, with 11 bases between them. CDR3 length: 15 residues. CDR3 loop: CASREQSTYNSPLHF. Here the CDR3 DNA reads TGTGCCAGCAGGGAACAAAGCACCTATAATTCACCCCTCCACTTT.